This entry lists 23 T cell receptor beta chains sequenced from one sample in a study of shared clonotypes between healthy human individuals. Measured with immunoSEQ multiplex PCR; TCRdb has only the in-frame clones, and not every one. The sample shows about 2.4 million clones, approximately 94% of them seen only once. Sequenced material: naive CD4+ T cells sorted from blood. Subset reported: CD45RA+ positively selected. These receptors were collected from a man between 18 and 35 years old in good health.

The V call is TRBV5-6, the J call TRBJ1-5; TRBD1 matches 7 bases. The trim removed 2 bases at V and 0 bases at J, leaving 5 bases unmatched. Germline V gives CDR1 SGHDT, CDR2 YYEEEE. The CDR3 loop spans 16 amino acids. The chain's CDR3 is CASSFGGGPSNQPQHF. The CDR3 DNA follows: TGTGCCAGCAGCTTTGGAGGGGGCCCTAGCAATCAGCCCCAGCATTTT.

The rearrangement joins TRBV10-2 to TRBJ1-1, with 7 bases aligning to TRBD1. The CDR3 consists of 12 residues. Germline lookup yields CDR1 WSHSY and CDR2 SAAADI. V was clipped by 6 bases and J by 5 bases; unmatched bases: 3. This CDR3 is CASRQGKTEAFF. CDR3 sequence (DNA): TGCGCCAGCAGACAGGGGAAGACTGAAGCTTTCTTT.

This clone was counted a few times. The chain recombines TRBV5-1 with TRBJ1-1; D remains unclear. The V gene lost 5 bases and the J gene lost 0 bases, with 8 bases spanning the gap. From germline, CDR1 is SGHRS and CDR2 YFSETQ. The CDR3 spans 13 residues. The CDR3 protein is CASRVGLNTEAFF. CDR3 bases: TGCGCCAGCAGGGTGGGTTTGAACACTGAAGCTTTCTTT.

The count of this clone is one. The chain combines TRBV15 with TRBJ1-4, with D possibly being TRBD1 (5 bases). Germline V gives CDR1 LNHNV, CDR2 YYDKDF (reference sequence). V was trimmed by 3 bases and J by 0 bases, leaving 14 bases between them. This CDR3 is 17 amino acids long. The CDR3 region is CATSRGRMSTTNEKLFF. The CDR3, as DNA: TGTGCCACCAGCAGGGGACGGATGAGTACAACTAATGAAAAACTGTTTTTT. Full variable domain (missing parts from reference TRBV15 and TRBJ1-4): DAMVIQNPRYQVTQFGKPVTLSCSQTLNHNVMYWYQQKSSQAPKLLFHYYDKDFNNEADTPDNFQSRRPNTSFCFLDIRSPGLGDTAMYLCATSRGRMSTTNEKLFFGSGTQLSVL.

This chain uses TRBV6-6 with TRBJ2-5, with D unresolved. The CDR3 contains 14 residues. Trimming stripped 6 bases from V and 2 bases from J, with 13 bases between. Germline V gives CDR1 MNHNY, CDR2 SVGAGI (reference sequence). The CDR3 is CASRPSGQQETQYF. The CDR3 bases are TGTGCCAGCAGGCCATCCGGGCAACAAGAGACCCAGTACTTC.

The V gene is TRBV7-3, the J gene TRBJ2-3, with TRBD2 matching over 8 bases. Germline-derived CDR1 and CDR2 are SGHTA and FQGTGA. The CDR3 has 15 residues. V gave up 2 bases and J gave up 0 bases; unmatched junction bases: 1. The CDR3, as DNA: TGTGCCAGCAGCTTAGAGCGGGGGAGCACAGATACGCAGTATTTT. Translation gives CASSLERGSTDTQYF.

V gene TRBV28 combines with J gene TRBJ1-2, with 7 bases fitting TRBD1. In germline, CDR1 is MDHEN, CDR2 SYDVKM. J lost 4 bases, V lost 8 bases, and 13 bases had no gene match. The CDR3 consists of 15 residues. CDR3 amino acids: CASGSPGGLPYGYTF. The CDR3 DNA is TGTGCCAGCGGATCCCCAGGGGGGCTGCCCTATGGCTACACCTTC.

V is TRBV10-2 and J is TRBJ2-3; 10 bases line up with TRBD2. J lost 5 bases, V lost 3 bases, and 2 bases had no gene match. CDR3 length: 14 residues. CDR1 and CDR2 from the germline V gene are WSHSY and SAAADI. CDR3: CASSDSGRRDTQYF. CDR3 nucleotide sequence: TGCGCCAGCAGTGATAGCGGGAGGAGAGATACGCAGTATTTT.

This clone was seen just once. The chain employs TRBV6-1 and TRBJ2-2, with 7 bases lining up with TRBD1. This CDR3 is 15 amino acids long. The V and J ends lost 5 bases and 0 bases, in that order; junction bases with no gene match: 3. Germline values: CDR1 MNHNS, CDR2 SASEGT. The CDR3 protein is CASSLQGSNTGELFF. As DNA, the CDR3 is TGTGCCAGCAGTTTACAGGGGTCGAACACCGGGGAGCTGTTTTTT.

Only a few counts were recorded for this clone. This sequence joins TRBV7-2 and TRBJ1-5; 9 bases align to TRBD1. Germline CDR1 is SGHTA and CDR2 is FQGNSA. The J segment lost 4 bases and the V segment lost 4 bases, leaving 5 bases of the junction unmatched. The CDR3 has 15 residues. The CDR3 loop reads CASSSGQGLNQPQHF. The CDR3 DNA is TGTGCCAGCAGCTCGGGACAGGGTCTGAATCAGCCCCAGCATTTT.

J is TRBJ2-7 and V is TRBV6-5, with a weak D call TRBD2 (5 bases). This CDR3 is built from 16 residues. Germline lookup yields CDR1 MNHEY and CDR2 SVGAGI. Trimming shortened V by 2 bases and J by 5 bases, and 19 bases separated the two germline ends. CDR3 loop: CASSYTYSSTGDEQYF. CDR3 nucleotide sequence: TGTGCCAGCAGTTACACCTACTCTAGCACCGGGGACGAGCAGTACTTC.

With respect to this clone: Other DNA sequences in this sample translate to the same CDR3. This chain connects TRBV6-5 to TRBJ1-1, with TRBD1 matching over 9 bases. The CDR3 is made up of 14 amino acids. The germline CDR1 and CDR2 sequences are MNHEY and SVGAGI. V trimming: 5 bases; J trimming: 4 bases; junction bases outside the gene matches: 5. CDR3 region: CASSPQGAGTEAFF. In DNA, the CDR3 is TGTGCCAGCAGTCCACAGGGGGCTGGCACTGAAGCTTTCTTT.

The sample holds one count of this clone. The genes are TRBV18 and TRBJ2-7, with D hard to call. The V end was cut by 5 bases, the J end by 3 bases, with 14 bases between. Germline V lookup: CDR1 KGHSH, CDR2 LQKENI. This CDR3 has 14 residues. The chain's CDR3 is CASSSTTDYYEQYF. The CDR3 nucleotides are TGTGCCAGCTCATCGACGACTGATTACTACGAGCAGTACTTC.

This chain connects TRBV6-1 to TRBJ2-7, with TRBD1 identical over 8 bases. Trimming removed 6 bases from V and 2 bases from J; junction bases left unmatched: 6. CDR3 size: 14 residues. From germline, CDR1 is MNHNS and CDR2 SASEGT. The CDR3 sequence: CASSQGALTYEQYF. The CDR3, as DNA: TGTGCCAGCAGCCAGGGGGCCTTAACCTACGAGCAGTACTTC.

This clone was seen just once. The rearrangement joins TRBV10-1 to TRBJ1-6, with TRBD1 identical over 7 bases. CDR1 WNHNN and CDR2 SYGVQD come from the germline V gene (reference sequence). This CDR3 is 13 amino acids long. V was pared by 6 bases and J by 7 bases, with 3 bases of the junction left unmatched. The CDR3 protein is CASSGQENSPLHF. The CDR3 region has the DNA TGCGCCAGCAGCGGACAGGAGAATTCACCCCTCCACTTT.

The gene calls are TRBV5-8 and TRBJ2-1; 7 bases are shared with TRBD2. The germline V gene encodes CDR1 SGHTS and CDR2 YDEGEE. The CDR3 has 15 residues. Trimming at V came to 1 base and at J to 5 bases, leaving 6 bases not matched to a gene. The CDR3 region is CASSLMSSGNNEQFF. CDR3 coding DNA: TGTGCCAGCAGCTTGATGTCTAGCGGAAACAATGAGCAGTTCTTC.

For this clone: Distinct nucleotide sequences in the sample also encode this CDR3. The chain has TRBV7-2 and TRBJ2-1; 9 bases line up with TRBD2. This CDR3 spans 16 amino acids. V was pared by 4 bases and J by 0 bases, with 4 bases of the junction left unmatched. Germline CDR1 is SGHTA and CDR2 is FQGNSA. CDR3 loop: CASSSSGKSSYNEQFF. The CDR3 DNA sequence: TGTGCCAGCAGCTCTAGCGGGAAAAGCTCCTACAATGAGCAGTTCTTC.

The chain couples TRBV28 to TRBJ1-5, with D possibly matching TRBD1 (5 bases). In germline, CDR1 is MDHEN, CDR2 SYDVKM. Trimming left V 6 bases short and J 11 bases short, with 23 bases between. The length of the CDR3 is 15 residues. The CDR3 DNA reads TGTGCCAGCAGGGGGGGGACTTTTACGGTTCTTACCCAGCATTTT. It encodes CASRGGTFTVLTQHF.

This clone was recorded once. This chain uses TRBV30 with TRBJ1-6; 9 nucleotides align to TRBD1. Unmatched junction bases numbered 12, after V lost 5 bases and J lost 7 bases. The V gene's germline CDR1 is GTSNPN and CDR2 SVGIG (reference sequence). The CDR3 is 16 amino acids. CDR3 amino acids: CAWSQGGQGRNSPLHF. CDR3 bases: TGTGCCTGGTCCCAAGGGGGACAGGGTCGAAATTCACCCCTCCACTTT. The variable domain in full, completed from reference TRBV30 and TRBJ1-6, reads SQTIHQWPATLVQPVGSPLSLECTVEGTSNPNLYWYRQAAGRGLQLLFYSVGIGQISSEVPQNLSASRPQDRQFILSSKKLLLSDSGFYLCAWSQGGQGRNSPLHFGNGTRLTVT.

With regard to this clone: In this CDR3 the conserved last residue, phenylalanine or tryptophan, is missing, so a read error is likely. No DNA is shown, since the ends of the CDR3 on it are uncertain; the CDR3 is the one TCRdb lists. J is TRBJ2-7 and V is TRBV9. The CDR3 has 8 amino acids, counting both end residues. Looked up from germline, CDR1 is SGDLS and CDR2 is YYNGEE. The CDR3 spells CASSAVTA.

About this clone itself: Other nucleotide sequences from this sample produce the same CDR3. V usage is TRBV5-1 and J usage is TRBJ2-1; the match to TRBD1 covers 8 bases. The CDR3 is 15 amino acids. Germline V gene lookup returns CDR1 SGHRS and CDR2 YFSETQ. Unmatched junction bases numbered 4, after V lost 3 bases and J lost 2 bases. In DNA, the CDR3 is TGCGCCAGCAGCTCCGGACAGGGAACCTACAATGAGCAGTTCTTC. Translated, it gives CASSSGQGTYNEQFF.

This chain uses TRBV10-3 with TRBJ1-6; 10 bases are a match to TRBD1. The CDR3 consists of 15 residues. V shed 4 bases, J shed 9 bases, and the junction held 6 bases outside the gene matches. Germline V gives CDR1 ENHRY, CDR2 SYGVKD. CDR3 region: CAISGDRGLSSPLHF. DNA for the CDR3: TGTGCCATCAGTGGAGACAGGGGGCTGAGTTCACCCCTCCACTTT.

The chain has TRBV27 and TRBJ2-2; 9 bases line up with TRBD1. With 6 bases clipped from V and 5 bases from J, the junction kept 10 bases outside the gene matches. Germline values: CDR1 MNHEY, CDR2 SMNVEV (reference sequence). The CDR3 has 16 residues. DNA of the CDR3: TGTGCCAGCAGCCACCTGGGGACAGGGTTAACCGGGGAGCTGTTTTTT. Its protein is CASSHLGTGLTGELFF.